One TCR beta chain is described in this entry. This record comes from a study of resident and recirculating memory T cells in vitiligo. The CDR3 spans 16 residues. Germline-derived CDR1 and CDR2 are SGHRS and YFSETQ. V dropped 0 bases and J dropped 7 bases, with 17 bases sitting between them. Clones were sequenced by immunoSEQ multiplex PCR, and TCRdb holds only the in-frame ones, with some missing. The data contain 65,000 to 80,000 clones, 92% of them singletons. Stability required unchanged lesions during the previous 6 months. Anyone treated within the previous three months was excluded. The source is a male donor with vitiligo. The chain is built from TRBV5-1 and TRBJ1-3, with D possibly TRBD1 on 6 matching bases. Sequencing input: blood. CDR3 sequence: CASSLGRGERGNTIYF. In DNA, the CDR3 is TGCGCCAGCAGCTTGGGCAGGGGCGAAAGGGGGAACACCATATATTTT.